These 32 T cell receptor beta chains originate from one sample sequenced in a study of blood T cell repertoires in COVID-19. The method was immunoSEQ multiplex PCR; TCRdb's version includes in-frame clones alone and lacks a portion of them. The data show some 120,000 clones, about four fifths seen once. What was sequenced was PBMCs or T cells enriched from blood (not recorded which). Source of these receptors: a man under 40 who had recovered from COVID-19.

The rearrangement uses TRBV5-1 and TRBJ2-2; 10 nucleotides match TRBD1. The CDR3 length is 15 residues. The germline CDR1 and CDR2 sequences are SGHRS and YFSETQ. V was clipped by 2 bases and J by 5 bases; unmatched bases: 3. CDR3 sequence reads: CASSFGQGGTGELFF. In DNA form, the CDR3 reads TGCGCCAGCAGCTTCGGACAGGGGGGAACCGGGGAGCTGTTTTTT. The full variable domain, rest sourced from reference TRBV5-1 and TRBJ2-2, is KAGVTQTPRYLIKTRGQQVTLSCSPISGHRSVSWYQQTPGQGLQFLFEYFSETQRNKGNFPGRFSGRQFSNSRSEMNVSTLELGDSALYLCASSFGQGGTGELFFGEGSRLTVL.

This rearrangement joins TRBV5-4 to TRBJ1-3; possible D gene TRBD1, 5 bases. CDR1 and CDR2 (germline): SGHNT, YYREEE (reference sequence). The V gene lost 3 bases and the J gene lost 2 bases, with 15 bases spanning the gap. The CDR3 is made up of 16 amino acids. CDR3 protein: CASSSRVRGAGNTIYF. DNA of the CDR3: TGTGCCAGCAGCTCCCGAGTACGGGGGGCTGGAAACACCATATATTTT.

The rearrangement links TRBV19 to TRBJ2-4, with D perhaps TRBD2 (6 bases). Germline CDR1 reads LNHDA; CDR2 reads SQIVND (reference sequence). V gave up 2 bases and J gave up 8 bases, with 16 bases separating them. CDR3 length equals 15 residues. CDR3 nucleotide sequence: TGTGCCAGTAGTATACCCCTTGGAGGGTCGGACATTCAGTACTTC. It translates to CASSIPLGGSDIQYF.

The rearrangement uses TRBV30 and TRBJ2-7, with 10 positions matching TRBD2. Germline-derived CDR1 and CDR2 are GTSNPN and SVGIG (reference sequence). This CDR3 contains 15 residues. V was pared by 0 bases and J by 5 bases, with 7 bases of the junction left unmatched. The chain's CDR3 is CAWSVGLAGADEQYF. The DNA for the CDR3 is TGTGCCTGGAGTGTCGGGCTAGCGGGAGCTGACGAGCAGTACTTC.

V is TRBV11-2 and J is TRBJ2-2; 12 bases fit TRBD1. The CDR3 extends over 17 amino acids. Trimming took 3 bases from V and 5 from J; bases not matched to a gene: 7. The germline V gene has CDR1 SGHAT and CDR2 FQNNGV. CDR3 sequence (DNA): TGTGCCAGCAGCTTCCCCCGGGACAGGGGGCGAACCGGGGAGCTGTTTTTT. This translates into CASSFPRDRGRTGELFF.

The rearrangement joins TRBV6-5 to TRBJ2-1; possible D gene TRBD2, 6 bases. This CDR3 comprises 13 residues. V was trimmed by 5 bases and J by 9 bases, leaving 14 bases between them. Germline CDR1 reads MNHEY; CDR2 reads SVGAGI. CDR3 amino acids: CASSTTSISEQFF. CDR3 bases: TGTGCCAGCAGTACGACTAGTATAAGTGAGCAGTTCTTC.

Comments on this clone: Distinct nucleotide sequences in the sample also encode this CDR3. The CDR3 DNA reads TGTGCCAGCAGCCCCGGGGGGGGAAACACCGGGGAGCTGTTTTTT. Protein sequence: CASSPGGGNTGELFF. The chain couples TRBV7-8 to TRBJ2-2; 8 positions match TRBD2. There are 15 residues in the CDR3. The germline V gene encodes CDR1 SGHVS and CDR2 FQNEAQ. Germline trimming cut 5 bases from V and 2 bases from J; bases unmatched to any gene: 4.

The chain employs TRBV19 and TRBJ2-1, with TRBD2 matching over 9 bases. This CDR3 contains 15 residues. The V segment lost 3 bases and the J segment 9 bases; nucleotides outside the gene matches: 9. CDR1 is LNHDA and CDR2 is SQIVND in the germline V gene (reference sequence). The CDR3 DNA reads TGTGCCAGTAGTATCCCCGCCCTAGCGGGGAGTGAGCAGTTCTTC. Protein sequence: CASSIPALAGSEQFF.

The chain employs TRBV30 and TRBJ2-1, with 14 positions matching TRBD2. V shed 4 bases and J 0 bases; nucleotides not matched to a gene: 8. From germline, CDR1 is GTSNPN and CDR2 SVGIG (reference sequence). The CDR3 sequence is 18 residues long. The CDR3 here is CAWTGLAGAGGSYNEQFF. The CDR3 nucleotides are TGTGCCTGGACGGGACTAGCGGGAGCGGGTGGCTCCTACAATGAGCAGTTCTTC. Drawing the rest from reference TRBV30 and TRBJ2-1, the complete variable domain is SQTIHQWPATLVQPVGSPLSLECTVEGTSNPNLYWYRQAAGRGLQLLFYSVGIGQISSEVPQNLSASRPQDRQFILSSKKLLLSDSGFYLCAWTGLAGAGGSYNEQFFGPGTRLTVL.

The V call is TRBV3-1 (or the pseudogene TRBV3-2), the J call TRBJ2-4; a possible D gene is TRBD1 (6 bases). Germline lookup yields CDR1 LGHDT and CDR2 YNNKEL (reference sequence). The CDR3 loop spans 16 amino acids. The V end lost 5 bases, the J end lost 6 bases, and 20 bases lay between the germline ends. The CDR3 spells CASSGEPQGQGNIQYF. The CDR3 coding sequence is TGTGCCAGCAGCGGGGAGCCACAGGGTCAGGGAAACATTCAGTACTTC.

The V call is TRBV6-5, the J call TRBJ2-5; D ambiguous. CDR1 and CDR2 from the germline V gene are MNHEY and SVGAGI. The CDR3 extends over 14 amino acids. Trimming removed 7 bases from V and 2 bases from J, with 14 bases in between. The CDR3 sequence is CASKPDINQETQYF. CDR3 sequence (DNA): TGTGCCAGCAAACCCGACATTAATCAAGAGACCCAGTACTTC.

The J gene is TRBJ2-7, the V gene TRBV21-1; TRBD1, as called in the table, went unchecked against the DNA. TRBV21-1 is described as a pseudogene. The CDR3 length is 16 residues. The CDR3 DNA sequence: TGTGCCAGCAGCAAAGTGCCGGACAGGGTTCCCCACGAGCAGTACTTC. Translated, it gives CASSKVPDRVPHEQYF.

CDR3 amino acids: CASSLDSANTGELFF. The CDR3 DNA reads TGCGCCAGCAGCCTCGACAGCGCGAACACCGGGGAGCTGTTTTTT. This chain uses TRBV5-1 with TRBJ2-2; D possibly corresponds to TRBD1 (5 bases). The CDR3 sequence is 15 residues long. V was clipped by 4 bases and J by 0 bases, with 10 bases between them. Germline CDR1 is SGHRS and CDR2 is YFSETQ.

In nucleotides, the CDR3 is TGCGCCAGCAGCCAAGATGGGGAGTACTATGGCTACACCTTC. It encodes CASSQDGEYYGYTF. The chain joins TRBV4-1 to TRBJ1-2; D is unclear. V lost 0 bases and J lost 3, with 8 bases in between. Germline CDR1 reads MGHRA; CDR2 reads YSYEKL. The CDR3 has 14 amino acids.

The V and J genes are TRBV11-3 and TRBJ2-3, with 7 positions matching TRBD1. Germline lookup yields CDR1 SGHNT and CDR2 YENEEA. V gave up 4 bases and J gave up 5 bases; unmatched junction bases: 6. There are 14 residues in the CDR3. The CDR3: CASSSRGGGDTQYF. The CDR3 DNA reads TGTGCCAGCAGCTCACGAGGGGGCGGAGATACGCAGTATTTT.

V usage is TRBV5-6 and J usage is TRBJ2-3; TRBD1 aligns across 10 bases. The germline gives CDR1 SGHDT, CDR2 YYEEEE. There are 17 residues in the CDR3. With 2 bases clipped from V and 2 bases from J, the junction kept 8 bases outside the gene matches. The CDR3 sequence: CASSLPGTGAFTDTQYF. The CDR3 nucleotides read TGTGCCAGCAGCTTACCGGGGACAGGGGCCTTCACAGATACGCAGTATTTT.

This clone has a handful of counts. J is TRBJ1-1 and V is TRBV10-2, with D maybe TRBD1 (5 bases). This CDR3 contains 14 residues. Trimming removed 0 bases at V and 8 bases at J, with 13 bases between. Germline loops: CDR1 WSHSY, CDR2 SAAADI. DNA for the CDR3: TGCGCCAGCAGTGAGTCAAGACAGCCACTAGAAGCTTTCTTT. The encoded protein is CASSESRQPLEAFF.

The chain is built from TRBV25-1 and TRBJ2-2; maybe TRBD2 (5 bases). Trimming pared 4 bases from V and 1 base from J, leaving 13 bases between. The germline gives CDR1 MGHDK, CDR2 SYGVNS. The CDR3 length is 16 residues. The CDR3 bases are TGTGCCAGCAGTGTCCTAGCTCCCGGGAACACCGGGGAGCTGTTTTTT. Protein: CASSVLAPGNTGELFF. Drawing the rest from reference TRBV25-1 and TRBJ2-2, the complete variable domain is EADIYQTPRYLVIGTGKKITLECSQTMGHDKMYWYQQDPGMELHLIHYSYGVNSTEKGDLSSESTVSRIRTEHFPLTLESARPSHTSQYLCASSVLAPGNTGELFFGEGSRLTVL.

This sequence joins TRBV14 and TRBJ1-3; no reliable D call. Germline V gene sequence: CDR1 SGHDN, CDR2 FVKESK. CDR3 length: 15 residues. The ends were cut back, 1 base at V and 2 bases at J, with 9 bases in the middle. The CDR3 region is CASSQGQLPGNTIYF. The CDR3 DNA reads TGTGCCAGCAGCCAAGGCCAGTTACCTGGAAACACCATATATTTT.

V gene TRBV11-3 combines with J gene TRBJ2-1; the match to TRBD2 covers 9 bases. V lost 5 bases, J lost 7 bases, and 9 bases stayed unmatched. CDR1 is SGHNT and CDR2 is YENEEA in the germline V gene. The CDR3 extends over 15 amino acids. CDR3 in DNA: TGTGCCAGCAGCCAGGAGGCGGGAGGGAAAAATGAGCAGTTCTTC. It translates to CASSQEAGGKNEQFF.

This chain joins TRBV5-1 and TRBJ2-1; 9 nucleotides match TRBD1. Germline values: CDR1 SGHRS, CDR2 YFSETQ. The CDR3 loop spans 18 amino acids. Germline trimming cut 5 bases from V and 0 bases from J; bases unmatched to any gene: 12. The DNA for the CDR3 is TGCGCCAGCAGGGGACAGGGTCAACTTTCTAACTCCTACAATGAGCAGTTCTTC. It codes for CASRGQGQLSNSYNEQFF.

The table lists this clone with a count of one. The gene calls are TRBV6-6 and TRBJ1-2; D is perhaps TRBD1 (5 bases). The CDR3 spans 13 residues. V was pared by 8 bases and J by 2 bases, with 12 bases between. In germline, CDR1 is MNHNY, CDR2 SVGAGI (reference sequence). The CDR3 region has the DNA TGTGCCAGCTCAGGGATTGAGAACTATGGCTACACCTTC. Encoded protein: CASSGIENYGYTF.

This clone has just a few counts. The gene calls are TRBV29-1 and TRBJ2-1; 9 nucleotides agree with TRBD1. V lost 8 bases, J lost 8 bases, and 10 bases stayed unmatched. The CDR3 has 13 amino acids. In germline, CDR1 is SQVTM, CDR2 ANQGSEA. The CDR3 nucleotides are TGCAGCTGTCGGCCGGGACAGGGAGATGAGCAGTTCTTC. Translation gives CSCRPGQGDEQFF.

The V and J genes are TRBV9 and TRBJ2-2; TRBD2 matches at 11 bases. The V gene end was trimmed by 0 bases and the J gene end by 4 bases; junction bases not matched to a gene: 2. Germline V gene lookup returns CDR1 SGDLS and CDR2 YYNGEE. CDR3 length: 16 residues. CDR3: CASSVELAGATGELFF. The CDR3 region has the DNA TGTGCCAGCAGCGTAGAACTAGCGGGAGCCACCGGGGAGCTGTTTTTT.

The V gene is TRBV5-1, the J gene TRBJ2-3; TRBD2 matches 12 bases. There are 19 residues in the CDR3. The ends lost 6 bases at V and 3 bases at J; junction bases unmatched: 17. Germline V gene sequence: CDR1 SGHRS, CDR2 YFSETQ. CDR3 sequence reads: CASTPGGLAGGPRTDTQYF. The CDR3 bases are TGCGCCAGCACCCCCGGAGGCCTAGCGGGAGGGCCGAGGACAGATACGCAGTATTTT.

The DNA for the CDR3 is TGCGCCAGCAGCTTAACATTCGACTCTGGGGCCAACGTCCTGACTTTC. Translating gives CASSLTFDSGANVLTF. The chain is built from TRBV5-1 and TRBJ2-6; no clear D gene. The V and J ends lost 2 bases and 0 bases respectively, with 9 bases between them. The CDR3 sequence is 16 residues long. Germline V lookup: CDR1 SGHRS, CDR2 YFSETQ.

V is TRBV2 and J is TRBJ1-1; TRBD1 aligns across 7 bases. The CDR3 runs to 15 residues. The V segment lost 6 bases and the J segment 1 base; nucleotides outside the gene matches: 8. In germline, CDR1 is SNHLY, CDR2 FYNNEI. CDR3 sequence (DNA): TGTGCCAGCAGGGGACTCCGGGACAGGAACACTGAAGCTTTCTTT. Protein sequence: CASRGLRDRNTEAFF.

V usage is TRBV30 and J usage is TRBJ1-3; possible D gene TRBD1, 5 bases. V dropped 3 bases and J dropped 0 bases, with 18 bases sitting between them. CDR1 and CDR2 (germline): GTSNPN, SVGIG (reference sequence). CDR3 size: 17 residues. For the CDR3, the DNA is TGTGCCTGGAGCCCCGACAGCCTCAGGATCTCTGGAAACACCATATATTTT. Its translation: CAWSPDSLRISGNTIYF.

This clone was detected only a few times. The V call is TRBV2, the J call TRBJ1-6, with 11 bases identical to TRBD1. V was clipped by 6 bases and J by 7 bases; unmatched bases: 8. Germline-derived CDR1 and CDR2 are SNHLY and FYNNEI. This CDR3 is built from 16 residues. This chain's CDR3 is CASRPGQGVPNSPLHF. For the CDR3, the DNA is TGTGCCAGCAGACCGGGACAGGGGGTTCCCAATTCACCCCTCCACTTT.

This clone has only one observation. The identical CDR3 is also encoded by other nucleotide sequences in the sample. The genes are TRBV10-2 and TRBJ1-5; 8 positions agree with TRBD1. The CDR3 runs to 13 residues. After removal of 7 bases from V and 10 bases from J, the junction contained 9 bases not matched to a gene. Germline-derived CDR1 and CDR2 are WSHSY and SAAADI. As DNA, the CDR3 is TGCGCCAGCAACGGACAGGGACAAGGACCCCAGCATTTT. This sequence encodes CASNGQGQGPQHF.

The chain recombines TRBV5-4 with TRBJ2-5; TRBD2 aligns across 15 bases. J was trimmed by 3 bases and V by 4 bases; bases with no gene match: 4. CDR3 length: 16 residues. The germline gives CDR1 SGHNT, CDR2 YYREEE (reference sequence). CDR3 sequence: CASSQGLAGGEETQYF. For the CDR3, the DNA is TGTGCCAGCAGCCAAGGACTAGCGGGAGGGGAAGAGACCCAGTACTTC.

J is TRBJ2-5 and V is TRBV6-1, with D possibly being TRBD1 (5 bases). This CDR3 contains 13 residues. The germline gives CDR1 MNHNS, CDR2 SASEGT. V lost 1 base and J lost 5, with 8 bases in between. In DNA form, the CDR3 reads TGTGCCAGCAGTGAAGGGGGCTCGGAGACCCAGTACTTC. It codes for CASSEGGSETQYF.